These T cell receptor beta chains were read from a single sample in a study of control samples from healthy donors and cancer patients. Here immunoSEQ multiplex PCR was the method, and the copy in TCRdb shows in-frame clones only, minus some. The data contain some 140,000 clones, about nine tenths of them singletons. Sequenced material: blood. The receptors were gathered from a woman aged 25 to 39 in good health. CDR3s include the opening cysteine and the closing phenylalanine or tryptophan. The order of the fields is CDR3 DNA, CDR3 protein, clone size, D gene, V gene, J gene. The D gene is left open where the match is weak. Size tells how often a clone was seen (once, few, many) or the class of an expanded clone, and some rows leave it out.

TGTGCCAGCGAGACAGGGTTCTATAGCAATCAGCCCCAGCATTTT,CASETGFYSNQPQHF,once,TRBD1,TRBV6-5,TRBJ1-5
TGTGCCAGCAGCATCCGGGGGGGTAGCGGGAGGGCCGCCGAGCAGTACTTC,CASSIRGGSGRAAEQYF,NA,NA,TRBV21-1,TRBJ2-7
TGTGCCAGCAGCTTAGGCCCTTGGGCTAGCGGACAAGAGACCCAGTACTTC,CASSLGPWASGQETQYF,NA,TRBD2,TRBV11-2,TRBJ2-5
TGTGCCATCAGCCCCGGACTAGCGGGGTCCAGCTCCTACGAGCAGTACTTC,CAISPGLAGSSSYEQYF,once,TRBD2,TRBV10-3,TRBJ2-7
TGCGCCAGCAGCTTGGACGGGGGCGGTCAGCCCCAGCATTTT,CASSLDGGGQPQHF,NA,NA,TRBV5-1,TRBJ1-5
TGTGCCAGCACCCCTGTCGGGGCCCCAACAGATACGCAGTATTTT,CASTPVGAPTDTQYF,NA,NA,TRBV2,TRBJ2-3
TGTGCCAGTAGTATGGTACAGGGGAATCAGCCCCAGCATTTT,CASSMVQGNQPQHF,NA,TRBD1,TRBV19,TRBJ1-5
TGTGCCAGCAGTGAAAGGGCGGCTAAAGGGGAGACCCAGTACTTC,CASSERAAKGETQYF,NA,NA,TRBV25-1,TRBJ2-5
TGTGCCAGCAGCCGACAGGGGCCCTCTGGGGCCAACGTCCTGACTTTC,CASSRQGPSGANVLTF,NA,TRBD1,TRBV28,TRBJ2-6
TGTGCCATCAGTGTGGGGGGACAGGGTGCGGATACGCAGTATTTT,CAISVGGQGADTQYF,NA,TRBD1,TRBV10-3,TRBJ2-3
TGTGCCAGTAAAGCCGCCGGACTAGCGGGACTGGAGACCCAGTACTTC,CASKAAGLAGLETQYF,NA,TRBD2,TRBV19,TRBJ2-5
TGTGCCAGCAAACAGAGCCATAGCAATCAGCCCCAGCATTTT,CASKQSHSNQPQHF,NA,NA,TRBV28,TRBJ1-5
TGTGCCAGCAGTTACTCGGGCAGCTACGAGCAGTACTTC,CASSYSGSYEQYF,NA,NA,TRBV6-6,TRBJ2-7
TGTGCCAGCCACACAGGGATTACTGAAGCTTTCTTT,CASHTGITEAFF,NA,NA,TRBV18,TRBJ1-1
TGTGCCAGCAGTCGGACAGGGGAATTCGTGGAGACCCAGTACTTC,CASSRTGEFVETQYF,NA,TRBD1,TRBV6-5,TRBJ2-5
TGTGCCTGGAGGAAGGTGGCAGGGTCCGACGAGCAGTACTTC,CAWRKVAGSDEQYF,NA,NA,TRBV30,TRBJ2-7
TGTGCCAGCAGGGATAGATATCTGAACACTGAAGCTTTCTTT,CASRDRYLNTEAFF,NA,NA,TRBV6-5,TRBJ1-1
TGTGCCTCCCGAGGATCAACTAATGAAAAACTGTTTTTT,CASRGSTNEKLFF,few,NA,TRBV30,TRBJ1-4
TGTGCCAGCAGTGAAAGGCAGGGACAAGAGACCCAGTACTTC,CASSERQGQETQYF,NA,NA,TRBV2,TRBJ2-5
TGTGCCAGCAGTGTAAGCGGGAGGGCCCGAACCGGGGAGCTGTTTTTT,CASSVSGRARTGELFF,NA,TRBD2,TRBV2,TRBJ2-2
TGTGCCAGCAGTTTATTCGCAGTAACTAGCGGGAGGGCCGACACAGATACGCAGTATTTT,CASSLFAVTSGRADTDTQYF,once,TRBD2,TRBV28,TRBJ2-3
TGTGCCAGCAGCGTAGGAGTCTACACCGGGGAGCTGTTTTTT,CASSVGVYTGELFF,NA,NA,TRBV9,TRBJ2-2
TGTGCCAGCAGTGAAAAACAGCAGAATGAAAAACTGTTTTTT,CASSEKQQNEKLFF,few,NA,TRBV2,TRBJ1-4
TGTGCCAGCAGTGCGGTCGGGGCAAAGAGGGTCCACGAGCAGTACTTC,CASSAVGAKRVHEQYF,NA,NA,TRBV28,TRBJ2-7
TGTGCCAGCCGACGTGGAAGGGGGGCCAATGAAAAACTGTTTTTT,CASRRGRGANEKLFF,once,NA,TRBV6-5,TRBJ1-4
TGTGCCAGCTCACCTTCGTGGGACAGGGATGGCTACACCTTC,CASSPSWDRDGYTF,NA,TRBD1,TRBV18,TRBJ1-2
TGTGCCAGTAGGCGGGACAGGGAAGCTTACGGCTACACCTTC,CASRRDREAYGYTF,NA,TRBD1,TRBV19,TRBJ1-2
TGTGCCTGGAGCGACCCAGTTGCAGGTTCGAATTCACCCCTCCACTTT,CAWSDPVAGSNSPLHF,NA,NA,TRBV30,TRBJ1-6
TGTGCCAGCCTCCCCGGACGGGCGCTGAGGGGCTACACCTTC,CASLPGRALRGYTF,NA,NA,TRBV6-5,TRBJ1-2